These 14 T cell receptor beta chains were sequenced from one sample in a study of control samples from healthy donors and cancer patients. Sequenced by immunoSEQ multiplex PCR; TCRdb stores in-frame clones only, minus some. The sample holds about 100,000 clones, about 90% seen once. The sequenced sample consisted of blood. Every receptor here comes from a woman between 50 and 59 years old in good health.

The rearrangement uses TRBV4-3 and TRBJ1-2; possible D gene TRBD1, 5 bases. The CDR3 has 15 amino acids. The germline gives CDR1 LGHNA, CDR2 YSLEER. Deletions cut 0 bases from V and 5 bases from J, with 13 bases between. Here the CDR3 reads CASSQDIGGAYGYTF. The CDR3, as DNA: TGCGCCAGCAGCCAAGATATAGGAGGGGCATATGGCTACACCTTC.

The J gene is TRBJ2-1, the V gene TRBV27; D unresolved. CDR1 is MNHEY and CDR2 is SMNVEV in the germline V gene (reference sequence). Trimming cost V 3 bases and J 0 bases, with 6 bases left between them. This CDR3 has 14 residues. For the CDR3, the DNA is TGTGCCAGCAGTTTGACTTTCTCCTACAATGAGCAGTTCTTC. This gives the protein CASSLTFSYNEQFF.

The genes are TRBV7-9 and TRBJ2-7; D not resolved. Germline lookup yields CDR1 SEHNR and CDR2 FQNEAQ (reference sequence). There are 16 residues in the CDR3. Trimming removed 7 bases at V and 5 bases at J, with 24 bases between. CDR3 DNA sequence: TGTGCCAGCACCCCAAAAGAGGCTTTCAGAGTCCACGAGCAGTACGTC. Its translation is CASTPKEAFRVHEQYV.

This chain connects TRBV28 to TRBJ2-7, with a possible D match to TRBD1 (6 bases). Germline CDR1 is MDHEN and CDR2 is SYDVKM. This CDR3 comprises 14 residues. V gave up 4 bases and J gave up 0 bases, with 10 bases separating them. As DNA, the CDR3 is TGTGCCAGCAGTTCCCCAGGGGTCTCCTACGAGCAGTACTTC. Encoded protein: CASSSPGVSYEQYF.

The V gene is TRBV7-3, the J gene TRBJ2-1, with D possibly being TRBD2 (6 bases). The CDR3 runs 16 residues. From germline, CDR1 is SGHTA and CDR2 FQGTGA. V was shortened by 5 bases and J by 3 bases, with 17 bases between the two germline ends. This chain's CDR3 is CASSRAGGSGYNEQFF. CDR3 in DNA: TGTGCCAGCAGCCGCGCCGGGGGTAGCGGCTACAATGAGCAGTTCTTC.

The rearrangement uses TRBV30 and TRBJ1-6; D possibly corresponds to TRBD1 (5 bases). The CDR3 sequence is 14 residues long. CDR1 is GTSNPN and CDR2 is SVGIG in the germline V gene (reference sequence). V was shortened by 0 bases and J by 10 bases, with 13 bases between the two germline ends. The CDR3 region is CAWSVGSRGSPLHF. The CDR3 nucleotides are TGTGCCTGGAGTGTCGGTTCTCGGGGGTCACCCCTCCACTTT.

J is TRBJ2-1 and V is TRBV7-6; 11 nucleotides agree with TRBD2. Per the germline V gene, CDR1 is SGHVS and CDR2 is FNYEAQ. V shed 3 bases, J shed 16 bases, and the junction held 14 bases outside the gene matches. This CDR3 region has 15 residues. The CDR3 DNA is TGTGCCAGCAGCTTTAGCGGGGGGGACTCACGTAGCACCTTCTTC. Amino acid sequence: CASSFSGGDSRSTFF.

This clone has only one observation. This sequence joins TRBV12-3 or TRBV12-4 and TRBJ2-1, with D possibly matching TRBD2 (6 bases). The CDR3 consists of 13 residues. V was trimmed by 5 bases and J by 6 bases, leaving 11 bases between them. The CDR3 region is CASSRGGGNEQFF. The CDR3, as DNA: TGTGCCAGCAGTCGTGGGGGAGGCAATGAGCAGTTCTTC.

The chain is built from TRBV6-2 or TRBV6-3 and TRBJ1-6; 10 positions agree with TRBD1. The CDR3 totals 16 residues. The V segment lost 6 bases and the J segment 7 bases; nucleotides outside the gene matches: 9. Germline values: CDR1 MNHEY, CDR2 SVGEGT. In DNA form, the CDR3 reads TGTGCCAGCAGCCCTTCTTGGACAGGGGGGAATTCACCCCTCCACTTT. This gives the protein CASSPSWTGGNSPLHF.

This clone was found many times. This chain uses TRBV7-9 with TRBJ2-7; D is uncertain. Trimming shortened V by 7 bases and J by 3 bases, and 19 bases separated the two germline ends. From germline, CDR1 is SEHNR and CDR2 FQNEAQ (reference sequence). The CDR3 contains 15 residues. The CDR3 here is CASTTSGRPIYEQYF. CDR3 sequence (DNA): TGTGCCAGCACCACCTCGGGTCGGCCCATCTACGAGCAGTACTTC.

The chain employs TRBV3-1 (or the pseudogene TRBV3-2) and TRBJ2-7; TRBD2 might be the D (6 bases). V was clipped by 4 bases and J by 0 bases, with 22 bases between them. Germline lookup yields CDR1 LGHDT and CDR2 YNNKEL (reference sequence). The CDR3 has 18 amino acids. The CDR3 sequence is CASSRLPGSGLSSYEQYV. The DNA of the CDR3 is TGTGCCAGCAGCCGGCTACCGGGGAGCGGGTTAAGCTCCTACGAGCAGTACGTC.

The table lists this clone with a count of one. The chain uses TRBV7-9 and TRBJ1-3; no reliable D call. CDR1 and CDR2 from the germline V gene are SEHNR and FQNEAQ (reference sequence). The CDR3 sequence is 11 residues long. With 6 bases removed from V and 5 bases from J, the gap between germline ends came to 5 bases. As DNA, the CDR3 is TGTGCCAGCAGTTCAAGAAACACCATATATTTT. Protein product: CASSSRNTIYF.

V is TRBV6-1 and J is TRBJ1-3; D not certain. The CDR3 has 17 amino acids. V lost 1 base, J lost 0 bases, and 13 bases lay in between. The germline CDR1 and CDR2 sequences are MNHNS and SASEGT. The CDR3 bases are TGTGCCAGCAGTGAAGGTACCAGCGGAAGCTCTGGAAACACCATATATTTT. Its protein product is CASSEGTSGSSGNTIYF.

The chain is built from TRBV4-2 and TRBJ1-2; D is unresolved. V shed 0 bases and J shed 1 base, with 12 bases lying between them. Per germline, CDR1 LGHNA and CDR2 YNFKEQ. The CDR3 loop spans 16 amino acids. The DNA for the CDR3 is TGTGCCAGCAGCCAAGATGGTTCGTCGATTAACTATGGCTACACCTTC. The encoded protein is CASSQDGSSINYGYTF.